The source of this TCR beta chain is a study of T cell repertoires in cytomegalovirus infection. TCRdb independently ran MiXCR on the reads; one entry per CDR3 protein. The sample contains some 400,000 distinct CDR3 sequences, around 32% of which appear only once. The CDR3 has 14 residues. V shed 2 bases and J shed 6 bases, with 8 bases lying between them. The germline gives CDR1 LNHDA, CDR2 SQIVND (reference sequence). This clonotype has more than one count but fewer than ten. The sample consisted of PBMCs. The rearrangement uses TRBV19 and TRBJ1-6; D uncertain. The source is a human donor in good health (CMV status not recorded). Some clones in this sample may be carry-over from other donors' samples. CDR3 in amino acids: CASSISFGNSPLHF. Here the CDR3 DNA reads TGTGCCAGTAGTATAAGTTTCGGTAATTCACCCCTCCACTTT.